This TCR beta chain was retrieved from a study of cytomegalovirus exposure and HLA in healthy donors. The study, taken as a whole, reports: In terms of immune exposure information, only CMV serostatus was available. There were reportedly fewer N-insertions in an Asian-associated ancestry cluster than the approximately 600-donor mean, in a later analysis.

This CDR3 has 15 residues. V was clipped by 4 bases and J by 0 bases; unmatched bases: 6. CDR1 SQVTM and CDR2 ANQGSEA come from the germline V gene. Vbeta (60) and Jbeta (13) primers were used in the PCR. Profiling relied on immunoSEQ multiplex PCR, and the TCRdb table lists in-frame clones only, not all of them. The sample has roughly 200,000 clones; roughly 13% are singletons. In its sample, this clone was seen a few times. Its antigen is not identified. This sequence joins TRBV29-1 and TRBJ1-3, with TRBD1 matching over 7 bases. The sample comprised PBMCs. This TCR came from a man aged 45-65 years in good health and CMV-seropositive. The CDR3 nucleotides read TGCAGCGTTGGACCCGACAGGGACTCTGGAAACACCATATATTTT. Its translation is CSVGPDRDSGNTIYF.